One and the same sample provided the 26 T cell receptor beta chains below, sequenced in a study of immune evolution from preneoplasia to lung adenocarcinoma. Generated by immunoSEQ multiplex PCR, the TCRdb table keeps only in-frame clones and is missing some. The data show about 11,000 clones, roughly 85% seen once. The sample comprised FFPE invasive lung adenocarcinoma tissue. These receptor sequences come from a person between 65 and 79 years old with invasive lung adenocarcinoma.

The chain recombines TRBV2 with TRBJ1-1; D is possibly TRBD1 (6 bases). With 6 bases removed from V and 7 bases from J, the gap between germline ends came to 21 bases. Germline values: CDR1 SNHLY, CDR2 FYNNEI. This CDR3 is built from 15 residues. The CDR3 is CASSRRPAGESEAFF. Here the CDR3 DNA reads TGTGCCAGCAGCCGAAGGCCTGCAGGGGAGAGTGAAGCTTTCTTT.

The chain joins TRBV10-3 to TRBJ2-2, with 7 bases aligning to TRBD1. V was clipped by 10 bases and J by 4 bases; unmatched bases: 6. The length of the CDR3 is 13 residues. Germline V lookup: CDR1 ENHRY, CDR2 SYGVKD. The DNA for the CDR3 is TGTGCCACGACAGGGTCTGGCACCGGGGAGCTGTTTTTT. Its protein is CATTGSGTGELFF.

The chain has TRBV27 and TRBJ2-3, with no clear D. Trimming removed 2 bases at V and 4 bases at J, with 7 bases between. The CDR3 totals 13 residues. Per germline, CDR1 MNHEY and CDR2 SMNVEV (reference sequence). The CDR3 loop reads CASSLGWADTQYF. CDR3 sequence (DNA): TGTGCCAGCAGTTTAGGATGGGCAGATACGCAGTATTTT.

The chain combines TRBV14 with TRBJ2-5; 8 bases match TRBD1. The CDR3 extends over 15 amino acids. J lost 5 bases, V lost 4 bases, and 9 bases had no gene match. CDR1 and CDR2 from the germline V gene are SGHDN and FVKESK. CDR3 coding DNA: TGTGCCAGCAGCCCCCGGGACAGGAGGGGCGAGACCCAGTACTTC. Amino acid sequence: CASSPRDRRGETQYF.

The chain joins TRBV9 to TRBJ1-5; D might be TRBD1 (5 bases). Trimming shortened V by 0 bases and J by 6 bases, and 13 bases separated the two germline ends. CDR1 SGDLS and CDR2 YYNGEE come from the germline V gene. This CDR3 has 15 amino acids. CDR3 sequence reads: CASSVGSGQGQPQHF. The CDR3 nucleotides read TGTGCCAGCAGCGTAGGGTCAGGGCAGGGTCAGCCCCAGCATTTT.

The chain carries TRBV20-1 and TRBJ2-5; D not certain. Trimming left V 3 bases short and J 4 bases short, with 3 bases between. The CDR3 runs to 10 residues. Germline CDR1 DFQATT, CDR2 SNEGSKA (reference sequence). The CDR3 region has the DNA TGCAGTGCTAGCGGAGAGACCCAGTACTTC. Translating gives CSASGETQYF.

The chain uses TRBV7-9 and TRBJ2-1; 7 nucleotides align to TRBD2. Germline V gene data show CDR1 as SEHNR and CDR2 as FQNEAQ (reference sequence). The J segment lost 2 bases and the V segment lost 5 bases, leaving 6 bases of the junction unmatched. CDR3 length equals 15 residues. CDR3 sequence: CASSPPGGAYNEQFF. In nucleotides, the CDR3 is TGTGCCAGCAGCCCCCCGGGGGGTGCCTACAATGAGCAGTTCTTC.

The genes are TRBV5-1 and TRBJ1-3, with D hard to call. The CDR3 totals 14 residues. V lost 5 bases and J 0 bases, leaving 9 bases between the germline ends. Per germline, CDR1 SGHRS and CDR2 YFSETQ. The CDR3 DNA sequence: TGCGCCAGCAGTGACTCGGCCTCTGGAAACACCATATATTTT. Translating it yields CASSDSASGNTIYF.

DNA of the CDR3: TGTGCCATCAGCCCGGGACTAGCGGGAGTCACCCCCCACAGAGATACGCAGTATTTT. Amino acids: CAISPGLAGVTPHRDTQYF. This chain uses TRBV10-3 with TRBJ2-3, with 14 bases fitting TRBD2. Trimming removed 6 bases from V and 5 bases from J; junction bases left unmatched: 16. Germline loops: CDR1 ENHRY, CDR2 SYGVKD. This CDR3 is built from 19 residues.

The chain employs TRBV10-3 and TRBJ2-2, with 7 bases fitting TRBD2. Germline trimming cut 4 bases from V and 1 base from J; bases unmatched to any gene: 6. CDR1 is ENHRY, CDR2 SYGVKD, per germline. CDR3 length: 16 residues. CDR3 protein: CAISVTGTKNTGELFF. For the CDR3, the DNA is TGTGCCATCAGTGTGACCGGGACTAAGAACACCGGGGAGCTGTTTTTT.

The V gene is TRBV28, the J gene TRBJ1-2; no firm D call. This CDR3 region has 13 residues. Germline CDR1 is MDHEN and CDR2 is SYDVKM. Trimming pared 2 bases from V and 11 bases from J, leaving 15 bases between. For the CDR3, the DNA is TGTGCCAGCAGTTTAACGAATTCGAGAGGTTACACCTTC. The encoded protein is CASSLTNSRGYTF.

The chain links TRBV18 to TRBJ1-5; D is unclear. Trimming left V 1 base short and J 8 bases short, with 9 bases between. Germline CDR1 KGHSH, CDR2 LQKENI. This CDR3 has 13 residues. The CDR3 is CASSPLPAEPQHF. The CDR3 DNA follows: TGTGCCAGCTCACCACTTCCGGCAGAGCCCCAGCATTTT.

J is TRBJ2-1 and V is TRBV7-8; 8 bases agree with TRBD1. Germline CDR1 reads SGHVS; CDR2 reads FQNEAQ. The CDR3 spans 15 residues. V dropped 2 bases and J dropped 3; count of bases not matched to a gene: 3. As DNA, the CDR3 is TGTGCCAGCAGCTTAAGGGACAGGTTCTACAATGAGCAGTTCTTC. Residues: CASSLRDRFYNEQFF. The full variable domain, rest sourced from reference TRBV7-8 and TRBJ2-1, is GAGVSQSPRYKVAKRGQDVALRCDPISGHVSLFWYQQALGQGPEFLTYFQNEAQLDKSGLPSDRFFAERPEGSVSTLKIQRTQQEDSAVYLCASSLRDRFYNEQFFGPGTRLTVL.

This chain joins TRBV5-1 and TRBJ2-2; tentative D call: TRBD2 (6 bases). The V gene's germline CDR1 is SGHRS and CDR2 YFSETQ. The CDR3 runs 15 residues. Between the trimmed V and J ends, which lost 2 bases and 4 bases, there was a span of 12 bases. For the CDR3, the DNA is TGCGCCAGCAGCTTAAGTCTGCGGGGCACCGGGGAGCTGTTTTTT. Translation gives CASSLSLRGTGELFF.

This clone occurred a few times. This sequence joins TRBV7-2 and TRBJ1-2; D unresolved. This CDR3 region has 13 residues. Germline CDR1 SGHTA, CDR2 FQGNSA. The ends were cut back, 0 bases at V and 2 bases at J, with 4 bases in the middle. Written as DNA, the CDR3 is TGTGCCAGCAGCTTAGCTTTCAACTATGGCTACACCTTC. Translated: CASSLAFNYGYTF.

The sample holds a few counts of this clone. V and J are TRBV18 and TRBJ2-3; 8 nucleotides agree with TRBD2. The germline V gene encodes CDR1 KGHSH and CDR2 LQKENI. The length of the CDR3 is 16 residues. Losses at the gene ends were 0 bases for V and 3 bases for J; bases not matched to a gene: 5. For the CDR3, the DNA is TGTGCCAGCTCACCACCCGGGAGGGCCATTACAGATACGCAGTATTTT. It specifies CASSPPGRAITDTQYF.

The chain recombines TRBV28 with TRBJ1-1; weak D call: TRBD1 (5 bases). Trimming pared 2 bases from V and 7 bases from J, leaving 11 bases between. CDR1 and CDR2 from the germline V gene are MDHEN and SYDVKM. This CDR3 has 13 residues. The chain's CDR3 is CASSLNRQIEAFF. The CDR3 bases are TGTGCCAGCAGTTTAAACAGACAGATTGAAGCTTTCTTT.

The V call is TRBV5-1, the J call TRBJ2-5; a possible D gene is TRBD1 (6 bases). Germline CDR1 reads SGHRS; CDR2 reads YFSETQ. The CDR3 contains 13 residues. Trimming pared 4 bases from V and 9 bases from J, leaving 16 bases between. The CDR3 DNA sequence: TGCGCCAGCAGCCCCAGTACAAAGGGGGCCCAGTACTTC. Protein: CASSPSTKGAQYF.

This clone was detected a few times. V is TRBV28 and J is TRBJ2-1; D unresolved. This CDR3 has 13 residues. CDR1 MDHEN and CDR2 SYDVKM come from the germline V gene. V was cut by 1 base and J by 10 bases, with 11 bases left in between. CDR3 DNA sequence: TGTGCCAGCAGTTTATCAGGCCCATGGGAGCAGTTCTTC. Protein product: CASSLSGPWEQFF.

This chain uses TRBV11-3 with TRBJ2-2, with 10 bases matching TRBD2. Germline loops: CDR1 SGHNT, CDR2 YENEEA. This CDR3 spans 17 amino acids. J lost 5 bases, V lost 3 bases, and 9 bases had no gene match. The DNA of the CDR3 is TGTGCCAGCAGCTTCTCTCAAACTAGCGGGAATACCGGGGAGCTGTTTTTT. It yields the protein CASSFSQTSGNTGELFF.

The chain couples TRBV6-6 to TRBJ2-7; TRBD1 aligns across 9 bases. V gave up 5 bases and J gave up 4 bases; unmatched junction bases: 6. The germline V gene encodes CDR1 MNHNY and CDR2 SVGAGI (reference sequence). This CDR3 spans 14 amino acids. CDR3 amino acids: CASSPQGAGYEQYF. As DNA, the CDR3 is TGTGCCAGCAGTCCACAGGGGGCTGGATACGAGCAGTACTTC.

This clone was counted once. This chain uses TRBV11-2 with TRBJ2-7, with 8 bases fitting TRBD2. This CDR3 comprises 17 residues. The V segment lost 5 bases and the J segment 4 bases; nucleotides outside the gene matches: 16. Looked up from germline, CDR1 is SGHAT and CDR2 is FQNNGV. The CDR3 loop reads CASSSGRAGVARYEQYF. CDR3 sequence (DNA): TGTGCCAGCAGCAGCGGAAGAGCGGGAGTGGCGAGGTACGAGCAGTACTTC.

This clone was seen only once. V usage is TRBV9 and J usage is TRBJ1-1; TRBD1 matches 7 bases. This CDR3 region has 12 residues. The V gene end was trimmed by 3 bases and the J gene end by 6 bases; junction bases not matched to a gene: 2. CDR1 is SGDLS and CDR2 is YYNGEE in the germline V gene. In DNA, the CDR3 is TGTGCCAGCAGCGCCCAGGGGGCTGAAGCTTTCTTT. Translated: CASSAQGAEAFF.

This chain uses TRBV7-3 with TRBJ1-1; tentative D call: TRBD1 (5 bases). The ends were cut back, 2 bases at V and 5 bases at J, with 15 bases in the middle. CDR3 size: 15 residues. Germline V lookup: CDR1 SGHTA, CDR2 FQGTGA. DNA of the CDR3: TGTGCCAGCAGCTTAGGTAATGACTGGGGGACTGAAGCTTTCTTT. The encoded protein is CASSLGNDWGTEAFF.

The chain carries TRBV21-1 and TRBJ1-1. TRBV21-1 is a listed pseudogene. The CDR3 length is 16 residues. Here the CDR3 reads CASRGQLATIRTEAFF. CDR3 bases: TGTGCCAGCAGGGGACAACTAGCCACAATTCGCACTGAAGCTTTCTTT.

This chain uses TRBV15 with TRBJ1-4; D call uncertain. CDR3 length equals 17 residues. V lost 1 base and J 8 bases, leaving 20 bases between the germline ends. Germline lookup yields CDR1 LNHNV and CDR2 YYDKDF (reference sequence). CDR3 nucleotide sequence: TGTGCCACCAGCAGAGGAGACATTAGTGTGGGCGAGGAAAAACTGTTTTTT. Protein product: CATSRGDISVGEEKLFF.